The 30 T cell receptor beta chains presented below share a single source sample, sequenced in a study of blood T cell repertoires in COVID-19. TCRdb's table, derived via immunoSEQ multiplex PCR, lists solely in-frame clones and lacks some. Among more than 100,000 clones listed, almost 90% were seen once. The source material was peripheral blood. The receptor set was obtained from a woman between 45 and 60 years old with active or convalescent COVID-19.

The J gene is TRBJ1-1, the V gene TRBV24-1; 10 nucleotides align to TRBD1. V shed 2 bases, J shed 4 bases, and the junction held 3 bases outside the gene matches. The CDR3 runs 15 residues. Germline V lookup: CDR1 KGHDR, CDR2 SFDVKD. The CDR3 here is CATSDSGTGVTEAFF. As DNA, the CDR3 is TGTGCCACCAGTGATTCCGGGACAGGGGTCACTGAAGCTTTCTTT.

The V and J genes are TRBV7-2 and TRBJ2-1; no clear D. Per the germline V gene, CDR1 is SGHTA and CDR2 is FQGNSA. Deletions cut 5 bases from V and 7 bases from J, with 15 bases between. The CDR3 is made up of 14 amino acids. The chain's CDR3 is CASSPLVVLNEQFF. CDR3 coding DNA: TGTGCCAGCAGCCCATTAGTCGTACTGAATGAGCAGTTCTTC.

The chain employs TRBV7-6 and TRBJ2-7, with a weak D call TRBD1 (6 bases). Trimming took 1 base from V and 5 from J, leaving 9 bases between them. This CDR3 comprises 13 residues. The V gene's germline CDR1 is SGHVS and CDR2 FNYEAQ. The DNA for the CDR3 is TGTGCCAGCAGCTTAGTGGCAGGGGACGAGCAGTACTTC. Protein: CASSLVAGDEQYF.

The rearrangement uses TRBV18 and TRBJ2-6, with D unresolved. This CDR3 spans 17 amino acids. Trimming shortened V by 3 bases and J by 1 base, and 13 bases separated the two germline ends. Germline V gene sequence: CDR1 KGHSH, CDR2 LQKENI. CDR3 sequence reads: CASSPSSPSSGANVLTF. In DNA form, the CDR3 reads TGTGCCAGCTCACCTTCAAGCCCATCGTCTGGGGCCAACGTCCTGACTTTC.

The chain recombines TRBV29-1 with TRBJ1-2; the match to TRBD1 covers 8 bases. The germline V gene encodes CDR1 SQVTM and CDR2 ANQGSEA. The CDR3 consists of 12 residues. V lost 5 bases to trimming and J lost 7 bases; unmatched junction nucleotides: 6. The CDR3 protein is CSVSQGAGGYTF. For the CDR3, the DNA is TGCAGCGTTTCCCAGGGGGCAGGTGGCTACACCTTC.

The chain links TRBV9 to TRBJ2-7; a weak D match, TRBD1 (6 bases). The V gene's germline CDR1 is SGDLS and CDR2 YYNGEE. Trimming removed 3 bases from V and 1 base from J, with 11 bases in between. The CDR3 sequence is 14 residues long. The CDR3: CASSGSRGSYEQYF. In DNA form, the CDR3 reads TGTGCCAGCAGCGGCAGCAGGGGATCCTACGAGCAGTACTTC.

The V gene is TRBV14, the J gene TRBJ2-5, with 7 bases that match TRBD2. Germline CDR1 and CDR2: SGHDN and FVKESK. V shed 1 base and J 10 bases; nucleotides not matched to a gene: 9. The CDR3 is 14 amino acids. The CDR3 DNA reads TGTGCCAGCAGCCAAGGGGCTGGCACTAGCGACCAGTACTTC. Protein sequence: CASSQGAGTSDQYF.

This clone appeared once. The chain carries TRBV30 and TRBJ1-2; D gene uncertain. Germline CDR1 is GTSNPN and CDR2 is SVGIG (reference sequence). Trimming took 7 bases from V and 0 from J, leaving 12 bases between them. The CDR3 extends over 13 amino acids. CDR3 sequence (DNA): TGTGCCTCCTCGGGAGGAACTAACTATGGCTACACCTTC. Protein: CASSGGTNYGYTF. Complete variable domain (other parts from reference TRBV30 and TRBJ1-2): SQTIHQWPATLVQPVGSPLSLECTVEGTSNPNLYWYRQAAGRGLQLLFYSVGIGQISSEVPQNLSASRPQDRQFILSSKKLLLSDSGFYLCASSGGTNYGYTFGSGTRLTVV.

In this sample, this clone turned up once. The chain has TRBV6-6 and TRBJ1-5, with D uncertain. Germline CDR1 and CDR2: MNHNY and SVGAGI (reference sequence). The V and J ends lost 5 bases and 3 bases respectively, with 5 bases between them. The CDR3 totals 12 residues. CDR3 sequence (DNA): TGTGCCAGCAGTGTAGTCAATCAGCCCCAGCATTTT. Protein sequence: CASSVVNQPQHF.

The chain links TRBV27 to TRBJ2-7; possibly TRBD2 for D (5 bases). The germline V gene encodes CDR1 MNHEY and CDR2 SMNVEV (reference sequence). The V gene lost 5 bases and the J gene lost 9 bases, with 17 bases spanning the gap. The CDR3 has 13 amino acids. The CDR3 region is CASSPQRPSRQYF. For the CDR3, the DNA is TGTGCCAGCAGTCCCCAGCGGCCCAGCCGGCAGTACTTC.

This clone was detected once. V usage is TRBV10-3 and J usage is TRBJ2-1; the match to TRBD2 covers 7 bases. The J segment lost 6 bases and the V segment lost 8 bases, leaving 7 bases of the junction unmatched. From germline, CDR1 is ENHRY and CDR2 SYGVKD. This CDR3 is 13 amino acids long. CDR3: CAIGGTGGNEQFF. Written as DNA, the CDR3 is TGTGCCATCGGGGGGACGGGGGGCAATGAGCAGTTCTTC.

In this sample, this clone turned up once. The gene calls are TRBV5-6 and TRBJ2-3; possibly TRBD2 for D (5 bases). V was shortened by 4 bases and J by 8 bases, with 11 bases between the two germline ends. Germline V gene sequence: CDR1 SGHDT, CDR2 YYEEEE. CDR3 size: 12 residues. CDR3 in DNA: TGTGCCAGCAGCCTAACCGGGGTTACGCAGTATTTT. Protein product: CASSLTGVTQYF.

This sequence joins TRBV7-2 and TRBJ2-1; TRBD2 matches at 7 bases. With 2 bases clipped from V and 9 bases from J, the junction kept 7 bases outside the gene matches. This CDR3 contains 14 residues. From germline, CDR1 is SGHTA and CDR2 FQGNSA. The chain's CDR3 is CASSLQSGIGEQFF. CDR3 bases: TGTGCCAGCAGCTTACAAAGCGGGATCGGTGAGCAGTTCTTC.

The genes are TRBV19 and TRBJ2-2; perhaps TRBD1 as D (5 bases). CDR3 length: 17 residues. V lost 3 bases and J 0 bases, leaving 14 bases between the germline ends. Per the germline V gene, CDR1 is LNHDA and CDR2 is SQIVND (reference sequence). This CDR3 reads CASSIYPGRTNTGELFF. Here the CDR3 DNA reads TGTGCCAGTAGTATCTATCCAGGGCGGACGAACACCGGGGAGCTGTTTTTT. Full variable domain (rest looked up from reference TRBV19 and TRBJ2-2): DGGITQSPKYLFRKEGQNVTLSCEQNLNHDAMYWYRQDPGQGLRLIYYSQIVNDFQKGDIAEGYSVSREKKESFPLTVTSAQKNPTAFYLCASSIYPGRTNTGELFFGEGSRLTVL.

The rearrangement links TRBV10-1 to TRBJ2-7; 13 bases align to TRBD2. CDR1 is WNHNN, CDR2 SYGVQD, per germline (reference sequence). J was trimmed by 3 bases and V by 9 bases; bases with no gene match: 8. This CDR3 spans 15 amino acids. CDR3 coding DNA: TGCGCCAGTCGGCTGGGGACTAGCGGGAACTACGAGCAGTACTTC. It is translated as CASRLGTSGNYEQYF.

The CDR3 protein is CASSSRGGSYEQYF. CDR3 sequence (DNA): TGTGCCAGCAGTTCCCGGGGGGGCTCCTACGAGCAGTACTTC. The chain couples TRBV28 to TRBJ2-7, with 8 positions matching TRBD2. V lost 4 bases to trimming and J lost 0 bases; unmatched junction nucleotides: 2. This CDR3 spans 14 amino acids. Germline lookup yields CDR1 MDHEN and CDR2 SYDVKM. Full variable domain (outside the CDR3, taken from reference TRBV28 and TRBJ2-7): DVKVTQSSRYLVKRTGEKVFLECVQDMDHENMFWYRQDPGLGLRLIYFSYDVKMKEKGDIPEGYSVSREKKERFSLILESASTNQTSMYLCASSSRGGSYEQYFGPGTRLTVT.

The chain links TRBV3-1 (or the pseudogene TRBV3-2) to TRBJ1-1; the D gene is possibly TRBD1 (6 bases). Looked up from germline, CDR1 is LGHDT and CDR2 is YNNKEL (reference sequence). The CDR3 runs to 14 residues. With 0 bases removed from V and 10 bases from J, the gap between germline ends came to 15 bases. The CDR3 nucleotides are TGTGCCAGCAGCCAAGATCGGGGGGGCTCACGAGCTTTCTTT. Its translation: CASSQDRGGSRAFF.

This sequence joins TRBV6-5 and TRBJ2-5; 7 bases match TRBD2. Germline-derived CDR1 and CDR2 are MNHEY and SVGAGI. The CDR3 spans 16 residues. With V trimmed by 4 bases and J by 0 bases, 8 bases remained unmatched. The CDR3 nucleotides read TGTGCCAGCAGTTGGAGGGAGGGAACGTACCAAGAGACCCAGTACTTC. Translation gives CASSWREGTYQETQYF.

CDR3 loop: CASSELRDRSYGYTF. CDR3 sequence (DNA): TGTGCCAGCAGTGAATTAAGGGACAGGAGCTATGGCTACACCTTC. V usage is TRBV2 and J usage is TRBJ1-2, with 8 bases aligning to TRBD1. Germline CDR1 and CDR2: SNHLY and FYNNEI. The CDR3 covers 15 residues. The trim removed 2 bases at V and 4 bases at J, leaving 6 bases unmatched.

This chain links TRBV28 with TRBJ2-7; 10 positions match TRBD1. Germline lookup yields CDR1 MDHEN and CDR2 SYDVKM. CDR3 length equals 16 residues. V was pared by 4 bases and J by 2 bases, with 8 bases of the junction left unmatched. CDR3 region: CASSSTRQGAPYEQYF. CDR3 in DNA: TGTGCCAGCAGTTCGACTCGACAGGGGGCTCCCTACGAGCAGTACTTC.

V and J are TRBV9 and TRBJ1-4; 10 nucleotides match TRBD1. CDR1 is SGDLS and CDR2 is YYNGEE in the germline V gene. Germline trimming cut 4 bases from V and 3 bases from J; bases unmatched to any gene: 3. The CDR3 covers 15 residues. The CDR3 here is CASSPDRGSNEKLFF. The CDR3 nucleotides read TGTGCCAGCAGCCCGGACAGGGGGTCTAATGAAAAACTGTTTTTT.

This chain uses TRBV14 with TRBJ1-3; D ambiguous. The CDR3 runs 15 residues. Trimming left V 0 bases short and J 6 bases short, with 12 bases between. Germline V CDR1 and CDR2: SGHDN, FVKESK. CDR3 nucleotides: TGTGCCAGCAGCCAAGATCGAGGCAGTTTAAACACCATATATTTT. Protein sequence: CASSQDRGSLNTIYF.

The V call is TRBV7-3, the J call TRBJ2-1; TRBD1 might be the D (5 bases). The CDR3 loop spans 13 amino acids. Germline CDR1 reads SGHTA; CDR2 reads FQGTGA. V was cut by 4 bases and J by 5 bases, with 9 bases left in between. The CDR3 loop is CASSSQGNNEQFF. Written as DNA, the CDR3 is TGTGCCAGCAGCTCCCAGGGAAACAATGAGCAGTTCTTC.

This chain joins TRBV6-5 and TRBJ2-1; no firm D call. The CDR3 loop spans 15 amino acids. Trimming took 2 bases from V and 8 from J, leaving 16 bases between them. In germline, CDR1 is MNHEY, CDR2 SVGAGI. As DNA, the CDR3 is TGTGCCAGCAGTTACGGCGGAATCTTCTCATATGAGCAGTTCTTC. Its translation: CASSYGGIFSYEQFF.

This chain joins TRBV3-1 (or the pseudogene TRBV3-2) and TRBJ1-1; 8 nucleotides line up with TRBD1. Germline V gene data show CDR1 as LGHDT and CDR2 as YNNKEL (reference sequence). The CDR3 runs to 16 residues. With 4 bases clipped from V and 4 bases from J, the junction kept 11 bases outside the gene matches. CDR3: CASSRLGQGGGTEAFF. The CDR3 DNA reads TGTGCCAGCAGCCGACTTGGACAGGGTGGCGGCACTGAAGCTTTCTTT.

The chain joins TRBV24-1 to TRBJ2-2; TRBD1 agrees at 9 bases. Germline values: CDR1 KGHDR, CDR2 SFDVKD. The CDR3 extends over 15 amino acids. Germline trimming cut 4 bases from V and 7 bases from J; bases unmatched to any gene: 6. The DNA for the CDR3 is TGTGCCACCAGTGACCGGGGACAGGGAAACGGGGAGCTGTTTTTT. Translation: CATSDRGQGNGELFF.

The chain uses TRBV11-3 and TRBJ2-3; TRBD2 aligns across 7 bases. This CDR3 comprises 16 residues. V shed 3 bases and J 4 bases; nucleotides not matched to a gene: 10. Germline CDR1 reads SGHNT; CDR2 reads YENEEA. The CDR3 region has the DNA TGTGCCAGCAGCTTTCGTACTAGCGTAACGGCAGATACGCAGTATTTT. Its protein product is CASSFRTSVTADTQYF.

The chain employs TRBV5-6 and TRBJ1-5; 9 nucleotides match TRBD1. Trimming cost V 3 bases and J 6 bases; bases outside gene matches: 7. The germline gives CDR1 SGHDT, CDR2 YYEEEE. There are 15 residues in the CDR3. The CDR3 DNA reads TGTGCCAGCAGCTCAGGGACAGGGCTCGGTCAGCCCCAGCATTTT. Protein: CASSSGTGLGQPQHF.

The chain couples TRBV14 to TRBJ2-3, with no clear D. Germline V lookup: CDR1 SGHDN, CDR2 FVKESK. Trimming cost V 2 bases and J 9 bases, with 15 bases left between them. There are 14 residues in the CDR3. The CDR3 here is CASSQLEVRSTQYF. DNA of the CDR3: TGTGCCAGCAGCCAATTAGAAGTAAGATCGACGCAGTATTTT.

The chain combines TRBV6-2 or TRBV6-3 with TRBJ2-5; 7 bases map to TRBD1. CDR3 length equals 15 residues. The ends lost 2 bases at V and 4 bases at J; junction bases unmatched: 7. The germline V gene encodes CDR1 MNHEY and CDR2 SVGEGT. The CDR3 DNA reads TGTGCCAGCAGTTACCCCCAAGGGGGCGCAGAGACCCAGTACTTC. Protein: CASSYPQGGAETQYF.